These T cell receptor beta chains were read from a single sample in a study of CD8 T cells in ankylosing spondylitis. TCRdb reprocessed the 5' RACE reads via MiXCR and lists one record per CDR3 protein. The table lists over 600,000 distinct CDR3 sequences, under 20% of them singletons. Sequenced: blood, either unsorted or a sorted T cell fraction (not recorded which). These receptors all come from a male donor with ankylosing spondylitis. Both conserved end residues are part of each CDR3. A D gene is named only where the DNA matches it firmly. For some rows the clone size is stated as once, few or many, or as a class when expanded; others skip it.

V,D,J,length,size,CDR3,DNA
TRBV5-6,-,TRBJ2-1,15,-,CASSSVLAPDDEQFF,TGTGCCAGCAGCTCCGTCCTAGCGCCAGACGATGAGCAGTTCTTC
TRBV20-1,-,TRBJ1-1,13,-,CSADKGTKAEAFF,TGCAGTGCTGACAAGGGTACAAAAGCTGAAGCTTTCTTT
TRBV25-1,TRBD2,TRBJ2-1,17,few,CASSVRTGTKNHGEQFF,TGTGCCAGCAGTGTGCGGACCGGGACTAAGAACCATGGTGAGCAGTTCTTC
TRBV2,TRBD1,TRBJ1-4,15,-,CASSGNDRASEKLFF,TGTGCCAGCAGTGGAAACGACAGGGCAAGTGAAAAACTGTTTTTT
TRBV15,-,TRBJ2-1,16,-,CATTPGGGSGYNEQFF,TGTGCCACCACCCCAGGGGGCGGGAGTGGATACAATGAGCAGTTCTTC
TRBV5-1,TRBD2,TRBJ2-1,15,few,CASSTGTSGGAEQFF,TGCGCCAGCAGCACCGGGACTAGCGGGGGAGCTGAGCAGTTCTTC
TRBV12-3/TRBV12-4,-,TRBJ1-4,13,once,CASSLGELVRLFF,TGTGCCAGCAGTTTAGGGGAGTTAGTAAGACTGTTTTTT
TRBV20-1,-,TRBJ2-2,11,few,CSAIEAGELFF,TGCAGTGCTATCGAAGCCGGGGAGCTGTTTTTT
TRBV4-1,-,TRBJ1-1,15,few,CASSQGPGGRTEAFF,TGCGCCAGCAGCCAAGGACCCGGGGGCCGCACTGAAGCTTTCTTT
TRBV14,TRBD2,TRBJ2-7,16,-,CASKGVAGVASYEQYF,TGTGCCAGCAAGGGGGTAGCGGGAGTTGCGTCCTACGAGCAGTACTTC
TRBV9,TRBD1,TRBJ2-5,15,few,CASSQQGGPQETQYF,TGTGCCAGCAGCCAACAGGGGGGTCCACAGGAGACCCAGTACTTC
TRBV11-2,TRBD2,TRBJ2-1,16,-,CASSFLAGNSYNEQFF,TGTGCCAGCAGCTTTCTAGCGGGAAACTCCTACAATGAGCAGTTCTTC
TRBV30,TRBD2,TRBJ2-7,16,-,CAWRGAGTGVWHEQYF,TGTGCCTGGAGAGGAGCGGGGACGGGCGTTTGGCACGAGCAGTACTTC
TRBV12-3/TRBV12-4,-,TRBJ2-7,13,many,CASSTPETYEQYF,TGTGCCAGCAGTACCCCAGAAACCTACGAGCAGTACTTC
TRBV4-1,TRBD1,TRBJ1-1,14,many,CASSQRQGNTEAFF,TGTGCCAGCAGCCAGAGACAGGGAAACACTGAAGCTTTCTTT
TRBV12-3/TRBV12-4,TRBD1,TRBJ2-2,17,few,CASSPPFRQGNTGELFF,TGTGCCAGCAGTCCCCCCTTTCGACAGGGGAACACCGGGGAGCTGTTTTTT
TRBV4-1,TRBD2,TRBJ2-7,14,-,CASSFRGGPYEQYF,TGCGCCAGCAGTTTCCGGGGGGGGCCCTACGAGCAGTACTTC
TRBV2,-,TRBJ2-5,18,-,CASSQQGFNNTYQETQYF,TGTGCCAGCAGTCAACAGGGTTTTAACAATACGTACCAAGAGACCCAGTACTTC
TRBV29-1,-,TRBJ1-1,14,many,CSVGGPTGGTEAFF,TGCAGCGTTGGGGGACCCACGGGAGGCACTGAAGCTTTCTTT
TRBV20-1,TRBD2,TRBJ2-1,17,-,CSARDSLAGYKVDEQFF,TGCAGTGCTAGAGACTCACTAGCGGGATACAAGGTGGATGAGCAGTTCTTC